The present TCR beta chain was sequenced within a study of blood T cell repertoires in COVID-19. In the study overall: The analysed material was cDNA or gDNA that came from T cells, B-cell-depleted T cells, or PBMCs.

Profiled with immunoSEQ multiplex PCR; TCRdb holds only in-frame clones, not every one. The table includes roughly 280,000 clones, around 87% detected once. Looked up from germline, CDR1 is LGHNA and CDR2 is YNFKEQ. V lost 1 base and J lost 2; bases outside the gene matches: 4. The length of the CDR3 is 16 residues. The chain links TRBV4-2 to TRBJ2-4, with 8 bases fitting TRBD2. Sequencing input: PBMCs or T cells enriched from blood (not recorded which). The receptor was isolated from a young woman who had recovered from COVID-19. The CDR3 DNA follows: TGTGCCAGCAGCCAAGTCGGGGGGGCGTCCAAAAACATTCAGTACTTC. Its translation: CASSQVGGASKNIQYF.